This T cell receptor (beta chain) stems from a study of blood T cell repertoires in COVID-19. About the study: Collection of acute and convalescent COVID-19 samples took place in the United States, Italy and Spain. PBMCs, B-cell-depleted T cells, or T cells were the source of the cDNA or gDNA that made up the material.

This clone was counted a single time. Generated by immunoSEQ multiplex PCR, the TCRdb table keeps only in-frame clones and is missing some. The data show about 200,000 clones, 88% seen once. V was clipped by 4 bases and J by 3 bases, with 15 bases between them. There are 16 residues in the CDR3. CDR1 is SEHNR and CDR2 is FQNEAQ in the germline V gene (reference sequence). The receptor was isolated from a man aged 35-49 years with active or convalescent COVID-19. The specimen sequenced was peripheral blood. The chain couples TRBV7-9 to TRBJ2-2; a weak D match, TRBD2 (6 bases). The CDR3, as DNA: TGTGCCAGCAGCTCAATTAAGTTAGCGGACACCGGGGAGCTGTTTTTT. Protein product: CASSSIKLADTGELFF.